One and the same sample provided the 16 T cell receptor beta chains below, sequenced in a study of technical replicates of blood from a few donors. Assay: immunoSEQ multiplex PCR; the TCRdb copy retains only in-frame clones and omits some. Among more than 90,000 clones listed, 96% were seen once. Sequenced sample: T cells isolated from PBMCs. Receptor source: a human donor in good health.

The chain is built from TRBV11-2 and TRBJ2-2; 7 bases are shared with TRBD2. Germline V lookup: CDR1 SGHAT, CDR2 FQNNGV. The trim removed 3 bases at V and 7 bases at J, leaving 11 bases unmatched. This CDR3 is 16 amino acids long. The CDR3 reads CASSFSSGGVGGELFF. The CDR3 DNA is TGTGCCAGCAGCTTTTCGTCGGGGGGAGTAGGCGGGGAGCTGTTTTTT.

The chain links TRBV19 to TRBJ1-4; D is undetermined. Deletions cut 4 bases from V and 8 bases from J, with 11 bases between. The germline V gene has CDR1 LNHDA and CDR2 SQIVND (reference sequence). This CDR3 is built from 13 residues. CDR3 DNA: TGTGCCAGTAGTACCCCCCTGGGCGAAAAACTGTTTTTT. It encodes CASSTPLGEKLFF.

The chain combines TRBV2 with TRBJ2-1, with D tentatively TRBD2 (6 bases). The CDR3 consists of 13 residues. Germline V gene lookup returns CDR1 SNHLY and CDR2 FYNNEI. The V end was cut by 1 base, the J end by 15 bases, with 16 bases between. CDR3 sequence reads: CASSEEDRTGGFF. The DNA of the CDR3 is TGTGCCAGCAGTGAAGAGGACCGGACCGGGGGGTTCTTC.

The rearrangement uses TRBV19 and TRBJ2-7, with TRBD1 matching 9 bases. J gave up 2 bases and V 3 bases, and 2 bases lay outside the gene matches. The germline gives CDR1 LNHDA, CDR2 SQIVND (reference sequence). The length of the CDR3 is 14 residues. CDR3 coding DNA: TGTGCCAGTAGTATGGGACAGGGACCCTACGAGCAGTACTTC. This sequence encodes CASSMGQGPYEQYF.

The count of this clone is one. The CDR3 DNA reads as TGTGCCAGCGCAGCGGGTCCCAGGGTCTATCAGCCCCAGCATTTT. It is translated as CASAAGPRVYQPQHF. The chain combines TRBV28 with TRBJ1-5, with D perhaps matching TRBD1 (5 bases). CDR1 MDHEN and CDR2 SYDVKM come from the germline V gene. V shed 8 bases and J shed 5 bases, with 19 bases lying between them. The CDR3 loop spans 15 amino acids.

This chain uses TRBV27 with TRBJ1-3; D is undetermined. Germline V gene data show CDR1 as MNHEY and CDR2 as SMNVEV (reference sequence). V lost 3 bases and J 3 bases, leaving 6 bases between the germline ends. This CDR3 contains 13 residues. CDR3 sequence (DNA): TGTGCCAGCAGTTTGAGCGGTGGAAACACCATATATTTT. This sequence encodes CASSLSGGNTIYF.

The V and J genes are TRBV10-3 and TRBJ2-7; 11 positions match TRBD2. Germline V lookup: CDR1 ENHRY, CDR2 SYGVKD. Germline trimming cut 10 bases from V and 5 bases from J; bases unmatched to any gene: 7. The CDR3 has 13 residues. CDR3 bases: TGTGCCACCCTGACTAGCGGGGATGACGAGCAGTACTTC. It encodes CATLTSGDDEQYF.

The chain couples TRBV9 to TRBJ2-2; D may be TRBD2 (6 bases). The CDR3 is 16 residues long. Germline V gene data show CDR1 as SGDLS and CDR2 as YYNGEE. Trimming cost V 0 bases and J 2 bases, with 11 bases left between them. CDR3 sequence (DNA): TGTGCCAGCAGCGTAGGGCGGGACGCAAACACCGGGGAGCTGTTTTTT. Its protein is CASSVGRDANTGELFF.

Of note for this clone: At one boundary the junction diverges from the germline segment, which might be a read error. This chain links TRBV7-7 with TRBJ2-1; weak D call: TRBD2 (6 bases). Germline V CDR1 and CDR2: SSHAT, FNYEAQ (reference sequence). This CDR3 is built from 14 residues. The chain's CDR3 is CASSLVTTSPEQFF. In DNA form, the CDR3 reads TGTGCTAGCAGCTTAGTTACGACTAGTCCCGAGCAGTTCTTC.

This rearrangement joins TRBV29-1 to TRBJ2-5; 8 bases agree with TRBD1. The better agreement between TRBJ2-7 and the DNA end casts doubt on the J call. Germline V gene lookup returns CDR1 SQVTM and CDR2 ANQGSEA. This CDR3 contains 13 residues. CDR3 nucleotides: TGCAGCGTTGTTTGGACAGGGTCCTACGAGCAGTACTTC. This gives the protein CSVVWTGSYEQYF.

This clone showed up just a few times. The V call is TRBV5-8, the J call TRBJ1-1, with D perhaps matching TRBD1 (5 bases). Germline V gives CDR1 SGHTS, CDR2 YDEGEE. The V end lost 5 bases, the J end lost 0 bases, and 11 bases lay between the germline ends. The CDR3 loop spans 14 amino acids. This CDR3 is CASSLDRLNTEAFF. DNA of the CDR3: TGTGCCAGCAGTCTAGACAGACTGAACACTGAAGCTTTCTTT.

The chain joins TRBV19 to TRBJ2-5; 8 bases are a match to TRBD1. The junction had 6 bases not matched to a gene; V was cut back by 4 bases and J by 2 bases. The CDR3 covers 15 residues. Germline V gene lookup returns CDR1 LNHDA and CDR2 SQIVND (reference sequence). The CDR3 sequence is CASSTPRTGQETQYF. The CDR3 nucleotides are TGTGCCAGTAGTACGCCCCGGACAGGGCAAGAGACCCAGTACTTC.

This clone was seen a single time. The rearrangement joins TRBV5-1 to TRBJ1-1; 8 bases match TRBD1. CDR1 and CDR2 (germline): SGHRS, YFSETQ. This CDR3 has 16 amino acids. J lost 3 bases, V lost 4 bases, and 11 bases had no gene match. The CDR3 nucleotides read TGCGCCAGCAGCGTTGGGTCGCAGGGGGCGGACACTGAAGCTTTCTTT. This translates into CASSVGSQGADTEAFF.

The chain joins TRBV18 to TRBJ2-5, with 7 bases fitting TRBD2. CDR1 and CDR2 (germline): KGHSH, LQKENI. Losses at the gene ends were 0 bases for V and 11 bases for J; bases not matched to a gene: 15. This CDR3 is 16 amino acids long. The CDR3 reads CASSPPPGLQRKGQYF. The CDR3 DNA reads TGTGCCAGCTCACCACCCCCGGGACTACAAAGGAAGGGGCAGTACTTC.

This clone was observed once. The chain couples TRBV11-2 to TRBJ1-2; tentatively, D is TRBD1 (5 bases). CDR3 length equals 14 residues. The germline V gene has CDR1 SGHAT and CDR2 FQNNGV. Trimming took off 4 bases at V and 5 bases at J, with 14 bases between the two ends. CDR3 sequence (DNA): TGTGCCAGCAGCTCTCCCGGGGCGGGGTATGGCTACACCTTC. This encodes CASSSPGAGYGYTF.

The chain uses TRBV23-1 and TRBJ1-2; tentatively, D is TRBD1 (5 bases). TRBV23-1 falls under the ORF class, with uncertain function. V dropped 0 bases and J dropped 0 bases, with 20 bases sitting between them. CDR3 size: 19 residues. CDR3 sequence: CASSQSAGGVGGANYGYTF. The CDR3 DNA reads TGCGCCAGCAGTCAATCTGCTGGAGGGGTGGGTGGGGCTAACTATGGCTACACCTTC.